This TCR beta chain was sequenced during a study of cytomegalovirus exposure and HLA in healthy donors. The wider study: A later analysis reported the same platform for the roughly 110 validation repertoires and the approximately 670 first-cohort repertoires. Overall study findings and caveats: Among TCR beta chains, those listed as cytomegalovirus-associated numbered fewer than 200. A subsequent analysis found that TCR clusters from the first cohort also tended to co-occur in the 90 to 150 validation repertoires, with under 95% of cluster scores above 0. Most TCR sequences were seen very rarely across donors, but some public TCRs occurred in many.

Clones were sequenced by immunoSEQ multiplex PCR, and TCRdb holds only the in-frame ones, with some missing. This sample has 60,000 to 70,000 clones, with about 91% found just once. In regard to this clone: Its antigen is unknown.

From germline, CDR1 is SGDLS and CDR2 YYNGEE. Trimming at V came to 4 bases and at J to 6 bases, leaving 4 bases not matched to a gene. The length of the CDR3 is 14 residues. The TCR sequence derives from a man younger than 30 in good health and CMV-seropositive. The chain carries TRBV9 and TRBJ2-1, with TRBD2 identical over 10 bases. What was sequenced was PBMCs. CDR3 in amino acids: CASSSRLAGNEQFF. In nucleotides, the CDR3 is TGTGCCAGCAGCTCTCGACTAGCGGGCAATGAGCAGTTCTTC.